This TCR beta chain was identified in a study of cytomegalovirus exposure and HLA in healthy donors (dated by TCRdb to 2016 to 2017). Regarding the research as a whole: An earlier analysis of roughly 570 of the donors reported 250 to 350 Gb of sequence data and approximately 120 million unique TCR beta sequences obtained from roughly 180 million T cells. An early release that covered about 600 HLA-typed donors contained approximately 290 gigabases of sequencing data and some 87 million unique TCR sequences. To decide whether each TCR beta V gene segment behaved as functional or pseudogenic, an earlier analysis of fewer than 750 of the donors relied on high-throughput TCR beta sequencing. In a later analysis, previously published TCR beta repertoires from several hundred donors were re-analyzed and high-resolution HLA genotyping was added so that TCR occurrence patterns could be studied. To predict cytomegalovirus infection status, the study combined high-throughput TCR immunosequencing, statistical association of individual TCRs with disease status, and machine learning. The later analysis used no new phenotypic data to find candidate immune exposures, relying instead on TCR beta sequences and their occurrence across donors. Of the roughly 400 genotyped donors, 75% to 85% were placed in the genetic ancestry cluster associated with self-reported Caucasian donors. Genome-wide SNP genotypes for about 65% of the roughly 670 donors were used in a later genetic analysis, which treated that subset as a discovery cohort. The aim of the study was to test whether cataloging public T cell receptors could identify signatures of past pathogen exposure. In addition to the first cohort of 666 subjects, a separate validation cohort of some 120 different subjects was used. HLA typing covered class I and class II loci at four-digit resolution. Alongside the repertoire data, information on donor age, sex, ethnicity and CMV serostatus was compiled. Every discovery cohort repertoire had been produced on one sequencing platform. Typing coverage varied by locus: 629-630 donors for A, B, C, DRB1 and DQB1; roughly 560 for DQA1; around 610 for DPA1; more than 450 for DPB1. The study used immunosequencing to profile the T cell repertoires of 666 subjects and linked those repertoires to cytomegalovirus serostatus. Four or five DR-DQ haplotypes were treated as single units for association and clustering because of strong linkage in the cohort. Among some 400 genotyped donors of the cohort, an average of around 240,000 unique TCR beta nucleotide sequences were sequenced per donor, roughly 18% of them non-productive.

General conclusions and limits of the study: Because HLA typing was missing for some donors at each locus, association tests included only the typed subset. In a later analysis, several top co-occurrence clusters were reported to appear linked to parvovirus B19, influenza, CMV and Epstein-Barr virus. Most TCR sequences were observed very rarely across donors, whereas some public TCRs were present in many individuals. In an earlier analysis of some 500 of the donors, most TCR beta V segments were observed in productive rearrangements about 87% or about 30% of the time, broadly matching IMGT annotations. About 15 rarely observed V segments, including chromosome 9 orphons, were excluded from the earlier analysis of about 500 of the donors because counts were too low. In vitro tests confirmed that a few of the cytomegalovirus-associated TCR beta chains recognize cytomegalovirus antigens. Correlated functional status among segregating V segments might be attributable to linkage disequilibrium, but an unknown experimental factor could not be ruled out. Most CMV-associated TCR beta chains appeared to be HLA-restricted in a later analysis, and the HLA associations seemed to be driven largely by CMV exposure. According to a later genetic analysis, donors in an Asian-associated ancestry cluster had fewer N-insertions in productive TCRs than the approximately 610-donor mean. A further reported finding was that TCR beta sequences accurately predicted the HLA-A and HLA-B alleles for most subjects in the first cohort. A total of 150 to 200 TCR beta chains were listed by the study as associated with cytomegalovirus. Some IMGT-functional V segments, including TRBV6-2 and TRBV6-3, could not be told apart with the 87-base-pair reads, so those segments were excluded. A cluster of highly shared sequence variants was judged likely to represent a technical artifact of the sequencing pipeline. When HLA alleles, especially DR and DQ, strongly co-occurred, TCR associations were difficult to assign to individual alleles. V-gene and J-gene trimming of TCR beta chains was associated with a missense DCLRE1C variant in a later genetic analysis, and the association was replicated in an independent cohort. Specific HLA alleles were associated with 15,000 to 20,000 TCR beta sequences at a false discovery rate of 0.05 in a later analysis. In a later analysis, TCR association rates were found to vary across HLA loci, with the most associated TCRs seen for DRB1 alleles and the fewest for HLA-C alleles. Compared with equally common non-associated chains, HLA-associated TCR beta chains in a later analysis were more clonally expanded and had lower generation probabilities. The cohort was sequenced for TCR beta chains only, and without alpha or paired-chain data the features that could be detected were limited. Cytomegalovirus status was reported to be diagnosed by the classifier with high specificity and sensitivity in both the original and validation cohorts. The authors suggested that the approach could potentially be extended to other disease states and immunological phenotypes. Roughly uniform sequencing depth across donors was assumed in presence/absence analyses, although this assumption may not hold. Immune exposure information for the cohort was limited to CMV serostatus.

The cohort was made up of roughly 670 healthy bone marrow donors. All cohort members were sampled while nominally healthy, although unrecorded immune exposures were likely present. The donor was CMV seropositive and belonged to the group of 250 to 300 seropositive cohort members. A peripheral blood sample was provided by each donor, and peripheral blood mononuclear cells were used for TCR beta sequencing. The Qiagen DNeasy Blood Extraction Kit was used to extract genomic DNA from the blood cell samples. In the germline V gene, CDR1 corresponds to SNHLY and CDR2 to FYNNEI. Its CDR3 holds 15 amino acids, cysteine through phenylalanine. Of the read, only the CDR3 DNA is kept; its 45 bases are in frame from base 1. V has 8 bases trimmed and J has 1 base trimmed; junction bases matching no gene number 9. The library was made by the immunoSEQ multiplex PCR assay. For the multiplex PCR, a mixture combining 60 forward primers for TCR Vbeta segments and 13 reverse primers for TCR Jbeta segments was used. The CDR3 region of rearranged TCR beta genes was amplified from genomic DNA with a multiplex PCR assay. On the Illumina HiSeq System, the amplified TCR beta libraries were sequenced as 87-base-pair reads. In the original analysis: In a later analysis, tens of millions of unique TCR beta chains were counted across the roughly 700 repertoires, and some 10 million of these chains were shared by at least two donors. Raw reads were error-corrected and collapsed into unique sequences by a nearest-neighbor algorithm in which closely related sequences were merged to remove PCR and sequencing errors. CDR3 sequences were aligned to IMGT reference sequences to assign V, D and J gene segments. For a sequence to be retained, a match of at least six nucleotides to both a V gene segment and a J gene segment was required. A rearrangement was called productive if the CDR3 had no stop codons and remained in frame with V and J, and every other rearrangement was called non-productive. Following IMGT convention, CDR3 was defined as the stretch from the second conserved V-encoded cysteine to the conserved J-encoded phenylalanine. The earlier analysis of 500 to 600 of the donors excluded sequences that lacked an unambiguous match to a single V gene segment. In an earlier analysis of 587 of the donors, a V segment was called functional when productive rearrangements were above 56.7%, and segregating when the standard deviation between donors exceeded 5%. A statistical classification framework was built for diagnosing cytomegalovirus status from the catalog of TCR beta chain sequences. In a later analysis, V and J genes were assigned by comparing TCR nucleotide sequences against IMGT/GENE-DB human TR gene sequences. Using the TCRdist pipeline, a later analysis assigned CDR3 sequences along with most-parsimonious VDJ recombination scenarios. In a later analysis, each TCR beta chain was defined by its CDR3 amino acid sequence together with its V-gene family, and reads lacking a unique V-gene family were excluded. In a later analysis, 450 to 600 highly shared, low-generation-probability nucleotide sequences were removed to address suspected cross-contamination and a sequencing artifact. In a later analysis, a clonal expansion index was calculated for each public chain from normalized within-repertoire ranks of inferred template counts. In a later analysis, generation probabilities were computed with a VDJ recombination model fitted to out-of-frame rearrangements, and the resulting probabilities were checked against IGoR. In a later analysis, hypergeometric tests were used to score TCR-TCR, TCR-HLA and TCR-CMV co-occurrence, with a repertoire-size bias correction applied to TCR pairs. In a later analysis, false discovery rates were estimated by permuting HLA or CMV assignments 20 times. In a later analysis, co-occurring TCRs were grouped with DBSCAN, and TCRdist sequence similarity was added when clustering was performed within HLA-allele-positive subsets. Repertoires with fewer than 30,000 or more than 120,000 public chains, plus five repertoires with anomalous nucleotide sharing, were excluded from co-occurrence clustering. In TCRdb, the immuneACCESS table is reduced to in-frame sequences with V and J assigned. These tables do not hold every clone; where another copy was compared, an unresolved V gene accounts for under half, and the others remain unexplained. V and J calls and clone size are copied from that table; D and trimming were computed from the DNA. Recorded for this sample are some 110,000 clones; more than 75% of them occurred a single time. The ten largest make up around 6.4% of the sample.

With respect to this clone: Which antigen it targets is not known. Qualities for individual bases were not recorded, and no much larger clone is one base off.

This receptor was taken from a woman between 50 and 59 years old in good health and CMV-seropositive. What was sequenced was PBMCs. The chain uses TRBV2 and TRBJ1-1, with TRBD1 matching 8 junction bases. Here the CDR3 is given as CASAQGASGNTEAFF. The DNA sequence is TGTGCCAGCGCGCAGGGGGCTTCGGGGAACACTGAAGCTTTCTTT. This CDR3, with the reference TRBV2 and TRBJ1-1 proteins standing in past its ends, gives the full variable domain EPEVTQTPSHQVTQMGQEVILRCVPISNHLYFYWYRQILGQKVEFLVSFYNNEISEKSEIFDDQFSVERPDGSNFTLKIRSTKLEDSAMYFCASAQGASGNTEAFFGQGTRLTVV.